One T cell receptor (beta chain) is described in this entry. Its antigen remains unidentified. This CDR3 is 17 amino acids long. Germline-derived CDR1 and CDR2 are LNHDA and SQIVND (reference sequence). Deletions cut 9 bases from V and 4 bases from J, with 24 bases between. The data derive from a study of cytomegalovirus exposure and HLA in healthy donors. Study-wide background: About 85 million unique TCRs from HLA-typed donors were held in an early release of data. Study-level points and caveats: In a later analysis, across HLA loci, associated TCR counts were highest for DRB1, lowest for HLA-C. Per a later analysis, HLA-associated TCR beta chains showed more clonal expansion than other, equally common TCR beta chains.

PCR primers comprised 60 Vbeta and 13 Jbeta primers. The assay was immunoSEQ multiplex PCR, and TCRdb's table has in-frame clones only and misses some. The repertoire includes around 95,000 clones, under 80% of them detected once, and about 9.4% sits in the top ten. The TCR comes from a man aged 25 to 45 in good health and CMV-seropositive. Source material: PBMCs. The chain has TRBV19 and TRBJ1-4; D is possibly TRBD1 (5 bases). The CDR3 DNA reads as TGTGCCAGCATTGGGCCCACGACAGAGCCTGATAATGAAAAACTGTTTTTT. Its protein product is CASIGPTTEPDNEKLFF.